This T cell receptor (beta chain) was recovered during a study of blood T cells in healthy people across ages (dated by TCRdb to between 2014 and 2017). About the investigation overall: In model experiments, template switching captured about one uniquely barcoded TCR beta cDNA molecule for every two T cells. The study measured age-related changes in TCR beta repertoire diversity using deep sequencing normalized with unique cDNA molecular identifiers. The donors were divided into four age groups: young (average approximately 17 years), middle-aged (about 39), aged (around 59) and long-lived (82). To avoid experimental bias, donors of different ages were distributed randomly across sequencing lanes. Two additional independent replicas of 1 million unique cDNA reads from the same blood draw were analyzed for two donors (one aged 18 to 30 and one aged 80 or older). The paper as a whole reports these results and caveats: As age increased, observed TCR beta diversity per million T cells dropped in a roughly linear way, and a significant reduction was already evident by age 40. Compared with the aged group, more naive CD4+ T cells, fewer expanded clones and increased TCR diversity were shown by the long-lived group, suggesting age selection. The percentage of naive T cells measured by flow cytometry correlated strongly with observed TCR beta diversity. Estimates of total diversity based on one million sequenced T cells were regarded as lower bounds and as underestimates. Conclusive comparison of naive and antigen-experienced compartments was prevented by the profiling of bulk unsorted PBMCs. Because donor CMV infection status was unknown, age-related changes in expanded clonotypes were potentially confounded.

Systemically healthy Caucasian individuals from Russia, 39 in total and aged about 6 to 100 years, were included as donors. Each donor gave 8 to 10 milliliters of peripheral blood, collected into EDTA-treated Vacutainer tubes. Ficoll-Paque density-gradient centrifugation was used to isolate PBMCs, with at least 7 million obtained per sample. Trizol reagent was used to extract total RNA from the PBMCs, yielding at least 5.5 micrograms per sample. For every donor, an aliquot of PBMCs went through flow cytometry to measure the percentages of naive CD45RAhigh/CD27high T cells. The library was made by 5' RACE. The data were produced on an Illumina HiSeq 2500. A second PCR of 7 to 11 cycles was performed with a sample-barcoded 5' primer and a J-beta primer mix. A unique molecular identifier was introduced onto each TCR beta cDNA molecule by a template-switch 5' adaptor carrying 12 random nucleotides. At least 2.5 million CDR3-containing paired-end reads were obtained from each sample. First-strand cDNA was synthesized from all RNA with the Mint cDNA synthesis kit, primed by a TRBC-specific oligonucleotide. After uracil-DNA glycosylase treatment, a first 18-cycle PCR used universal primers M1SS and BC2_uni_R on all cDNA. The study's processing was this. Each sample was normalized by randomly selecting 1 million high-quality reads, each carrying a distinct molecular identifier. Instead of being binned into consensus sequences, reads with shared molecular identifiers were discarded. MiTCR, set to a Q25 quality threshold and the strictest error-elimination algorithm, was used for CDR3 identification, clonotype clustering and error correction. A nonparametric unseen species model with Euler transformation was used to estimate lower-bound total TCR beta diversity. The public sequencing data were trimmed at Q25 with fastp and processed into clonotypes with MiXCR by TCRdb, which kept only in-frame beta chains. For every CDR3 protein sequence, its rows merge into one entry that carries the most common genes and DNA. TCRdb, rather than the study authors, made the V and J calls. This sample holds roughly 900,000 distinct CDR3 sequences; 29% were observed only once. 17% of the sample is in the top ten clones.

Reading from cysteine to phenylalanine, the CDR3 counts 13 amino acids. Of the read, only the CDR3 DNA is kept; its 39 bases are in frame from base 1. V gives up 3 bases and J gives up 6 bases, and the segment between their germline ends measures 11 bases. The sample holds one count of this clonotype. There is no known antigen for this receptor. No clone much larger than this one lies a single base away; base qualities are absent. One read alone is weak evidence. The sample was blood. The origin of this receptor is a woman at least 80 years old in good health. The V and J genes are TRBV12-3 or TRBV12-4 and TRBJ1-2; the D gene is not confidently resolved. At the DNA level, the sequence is TGTGCCAGCAGTTTCGACGCTTCGAATGGCTACACCTTC. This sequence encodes CASSFDASNGYTF.